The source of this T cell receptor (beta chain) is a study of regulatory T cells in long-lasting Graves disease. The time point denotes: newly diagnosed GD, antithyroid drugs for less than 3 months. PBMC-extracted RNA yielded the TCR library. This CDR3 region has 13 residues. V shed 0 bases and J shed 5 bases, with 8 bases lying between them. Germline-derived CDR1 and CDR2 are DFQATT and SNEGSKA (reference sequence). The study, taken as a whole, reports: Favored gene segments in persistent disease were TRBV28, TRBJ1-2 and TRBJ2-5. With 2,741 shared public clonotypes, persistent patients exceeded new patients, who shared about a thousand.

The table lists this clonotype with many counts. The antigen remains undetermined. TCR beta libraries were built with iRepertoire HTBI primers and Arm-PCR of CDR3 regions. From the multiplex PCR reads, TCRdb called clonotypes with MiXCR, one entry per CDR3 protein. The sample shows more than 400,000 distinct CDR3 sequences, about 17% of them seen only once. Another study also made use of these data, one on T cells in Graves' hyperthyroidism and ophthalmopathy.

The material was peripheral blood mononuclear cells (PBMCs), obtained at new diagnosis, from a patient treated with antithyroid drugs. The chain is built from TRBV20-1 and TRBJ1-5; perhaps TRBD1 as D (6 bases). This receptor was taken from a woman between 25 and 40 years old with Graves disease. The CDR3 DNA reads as TGCAGTGCTAGAGAACGGGGGCATCAGCCCCAGCATTTT. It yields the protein CSARERGHQPQHF.